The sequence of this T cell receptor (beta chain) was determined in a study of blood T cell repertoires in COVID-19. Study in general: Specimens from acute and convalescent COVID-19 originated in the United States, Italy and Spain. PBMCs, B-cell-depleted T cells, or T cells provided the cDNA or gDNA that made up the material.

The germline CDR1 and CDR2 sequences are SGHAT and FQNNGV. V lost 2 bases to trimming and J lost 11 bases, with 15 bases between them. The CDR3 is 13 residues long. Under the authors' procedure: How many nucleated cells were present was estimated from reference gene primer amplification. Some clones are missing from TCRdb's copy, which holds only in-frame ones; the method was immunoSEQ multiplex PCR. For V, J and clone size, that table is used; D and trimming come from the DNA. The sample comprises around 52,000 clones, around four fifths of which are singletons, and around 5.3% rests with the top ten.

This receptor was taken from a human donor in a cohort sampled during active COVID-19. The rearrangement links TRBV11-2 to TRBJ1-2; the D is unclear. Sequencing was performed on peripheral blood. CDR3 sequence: CASSLFGEGGYTF. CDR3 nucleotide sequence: TGTGCCAGCAGCTTATTTGGGGAAGGAGGTTACACCTTC. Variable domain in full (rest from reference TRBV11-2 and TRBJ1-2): EAGVAQSPRYKIIEKRQSVAFWCNPISGHATLYWYQQILGQGPKLLIQFQNNGVVDDSQLPKDRFSAERLKGVDSTLKIQPAKLEDSAVYLCASSLFGEGGYTFGSGTRLTVV.